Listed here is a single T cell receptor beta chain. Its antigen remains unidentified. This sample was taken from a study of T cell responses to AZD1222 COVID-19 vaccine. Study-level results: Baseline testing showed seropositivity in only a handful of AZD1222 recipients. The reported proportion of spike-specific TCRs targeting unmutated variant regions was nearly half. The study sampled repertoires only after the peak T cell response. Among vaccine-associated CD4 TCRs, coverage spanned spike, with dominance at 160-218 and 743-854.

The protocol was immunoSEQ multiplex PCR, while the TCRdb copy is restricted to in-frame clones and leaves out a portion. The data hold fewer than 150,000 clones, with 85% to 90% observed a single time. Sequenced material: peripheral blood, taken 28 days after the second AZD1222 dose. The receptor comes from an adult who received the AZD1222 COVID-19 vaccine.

The CDR3 DNA reads as TGTGCCAGCAGCTCCAGCGGGAGAAGCCATGAGCAGTTCTTC. This sequence encodes CASSSSGRSHEQFF. This chain links TRBV7-9 with TRBJ2-1, with 8 bases matching TRBD2. The CDR3 loop spans 14 amino acids. V lost 4 bases to trimming and J lost 8 bases; unmatched junction nucleotides: 7. Germline V lookup: CDR1 SEHNR, CDR2 FQNEAQ (reference sequence).